The rows below give T cell receptor beta chains drawn from one sample of a study of CD8+ T cells in alopecia areata. Data came from immunoSEQ multiplex PCR; TCRdb stores just in-frame clones and leaves some out. The sample includes around 34,000 clones, approximately 52% of them seen just once. The sample comprised NKG2D-high CD8+ T cells sorted from blood. The receptor set was obtained from a human donor with alopecia areata. Each CDR3 is given with its conserved first and last residue. D genes are given only for firm matches. Rows give clone size only sometimes, using once, few, many, or a class for an expanded clone.

d_call,clone_size,j_call,v_call,cdr3_nt,cdr3_aa
TRBD1,NA,TRBJ1-1,TRBV5-4,TGTGCCAGCAGCTCATCGACAGGGATGAACACTGAAGCTTTCTTT,CASSSSTGMNTEAFF
TRBD2,NA,TRBJ2-1,TRBV7-8,TGTGCCAGCAGCGCACTTGCGGGGGGGCCTCCCGCCGAGGGTGAGCAGTTCTTC,CASSALAGGPPAEGEQFF
TRBD2,NA,TRBJ2-2,TRBV30,TGTGCCTGGAGTGTGCTAGCGGGAGGGCCCTTCACCGGGGAGCTGTTTTTT,CAWSVLAGGPFTGELFF
TRBD2,NA,TRBJ2-1,TRBV29-1,TGCAGCGTTGGTGGGGCTAGCGGGAGAAGATCCTACAATGAGCAGTTCTTC,CSVGGASGRRSYNEQFF
NA,few,TRBJ2-2,TRBV4-3,TGCGCCAGCAGCCCCTCTTGGAATGCGAACACCGGGGAGCTGTTTTTT,CASSPSWNANTGELFF
NA,NA,TRBJ1-2,TRBV19,TGTGCCAGTAGTTCGGGGGTCTATGGCTACACCTTC,CASSSGVYGYTF
NA,NA,TRBJ2-7,TRBV30,TGTGCCTGGAGTCAATCCTACGAGCAGTACTTC,CAWSQSYEQYF
NA,NA,TRBJ1-2,TRBV6-6,TGTGCCAGCAGTCAGACCCCCATGTCCCGGGACTATGGCTACACCTTC,CASSQTPMSRDYGYTF
TRBD1,few,TRBJ1-5,TRBV5-1,TGCGCCAGCAGCGAACTCGGGACAGGAGGCCAGCCCCAGCATTTT,CASSELGTGGQPQHF
TRBD1,NA,TRBJ2-1,TRBV4-3,TGCGCCAGCAGCCAAGGGACAGGTCCGTCCTACAATGAGCAGTTCTTC,CASSQGTGPSYNEQFF
TRBD1,few,TRBJ2-1,TRBV18,TGTGCCAGCTCAACGGGGACAGGGCAGTTCTTC,CASSTGTGQFF
NA,NA,TRBJ1-2,TRBV7-8,TGTGCCAGCAGCCCAATCGGTGCCCGCGCCATCTTCTATGGCTACACCTTC,CASSPIGARAIFYGYTF
NA,NA,TRBJ1-1,TRBV19,TGTGCCAGTAGTGATAAGACAGGATTTACTGAAGCTTTCTTT,CASSDKTGFTEAFF
TRBD2,NA,TRBJ2-7,TRBV2,TGTGCCAGCAGTGAACGGGGACTAGCCCGTTCTCCCGAGCAGTACTTC,CASSERGLARSPEQYF
NA,NA,TRBJ2-1,TRBV2,TGTGCCATTGGCCGAGACGGCGGCAATGAGCAGTTCTTC,CAIGRDGGNEQFF
TRBD2,once,TRBJ2-7,TRBV28,TGTGCCAGCAGTTGGGGGACTAGCGGGAGAAACGCCTACGAGCAGTACTTC,CASSWGTSGRNAYEQYF
NA,NA,TRBJ2-7,TRBV5-1,TGCGCCAGCAGCTTGGTAGGCTACGAGCAGTACTTC,CASSLVGYEQYF
NA,NA,TRBJ2-7,TRBV5-6,TGTGCCAGCAGCTTGGGAGCCATCTACGAGCAGTACTTC,CASSLGAIYEQYF
NA,few,TRBJ1-1,TRBV29-1,TGCAGCGTTGATGTAACAGCTGAAGCTTTCTTT,CSVDVTAEAFF
NA,NA,TRBJ2-7,TRBV7-2,TGTGCCAGCAGCTCAACTTCGCGAGAGCAGTACTTC,CASSSTSREQYF
NA,NA,TRBJ1-2,TRBV7-8,TGTGCCAGCAGCTCCCGGGACGGACCCTATGGCTACACCTTC,CASSSRDGPYGYTF
TRBD1,NA,TRBJ1-2,TRBV28,TGTGCCAGCAGTTTCGGGACAGGGGGTGAAGGCTACACCTTC,CASSFGTGGEGYTF
NA,NA,TRBJ2-2,TRBV15,TGTGCCACCAGCAGTGTCGGGACGGAAACAGGGGAGCTGTTTTTT,CATSSVGTETGELFF
NA,NA,TRBJ2-1,TRBV4-2,TGTGCCAGCAGCCAGGAGACCGGGAGCCGAATCTTCTTC,CASSQETGSRIFF
NA,NA,TRBJ2-7,TRBV4-1,TGCGCCAGCAGCCAAGGGCAGCAGGTCCCCGAGCAGTACTTC,CASSQGQQVPEQYF
NA,NA,TRBJ2-7,TRBV6-6,TGTGCCAGCAGTTACAGGAGCGGAGAGCAGTACTTC,CASSYRSGEQYF
TRBD1,NA,TRBJ2-7,TRBV11-2,TGTGCCAGCAGCTTAGATCTGACAGGGATGTACCTCTACGAGCAGTACTTC,CASSLDLTGMYLYEQYF
NA,NA,TRBJ2-1,TRBV5-4,TGTGCCAGCAGCCAGCGGTATGACTCCTACAATGAGCAGTTCTTC,CASSQRYDSYNEQFF
NA,NA,TRBJ1-2,TRBV27,TGTGCCAGCAGAGGAGGGAGTCCCTATGGCTACACCTTC,CASRGGSPYGYTF
TRBD1,few,TRBJ2-7,TRBV29-1,TGCAGCGTTTCCGGGACAGGCTCCTACGAGCAGTACTTC,CSVSGTGSYEQYF
NA,NA,TRBJ1-1,TRBV7-9,TGTGCCAGCAGCCCAACCGGGACAAGGACGTCGGAAGCTTTCTTT,CASSPTGTRTSEAFF
TRBD2,NA,TRBJ2-1,TRBV27,TGTGCCAGCAGTTTATACCCAGGTAGCGGGCCGTACCCCCCTAACAATGAGCAGTTCTTC,CASSLYPGSGPYPPNNEQFF